This is a list of T cell receptor beta chains from one sample in a study of cytomegalovirus exposure and HLA in healthy donors. Repertoires were generated with immunoSEQ multiplex PCR, while TCRdb's copy carries only in-frame clones and drops some. The sample yields 95,000 to 110,000 clones, roughly 9.1% seen once. Material for sequencing was PBMCs. These receptors all come from a man aged 35 to 55 in good health and CMV-seropositive. Both conserved end residues are part of each CDR3. The order of the fields is CDR3 length, D gene, clone size, V gene, J gene, CDR3 DNA, CDR3 protein. A D gene is named only where the DNA matches it firmly. Part of the rows lack a size; the others show once, few, many or a class for expanded clones.

13,TRBD1,few,TRBV30,TRBJ1-1,TGTGCCTGGGACAGGGGGGTGAACACTGAAGCTTTCTTT,CAWDRGVNTEAFF
14,-,few,TRBV7-2,TRBJ1-1,TGTGCCAGCAGCCCCGGGGGGCGGAACACTGAAGCTTTCTTT,CASSPGGRNTEAFF
14,-,-,TRBV7-3,TRBJ2-2,TGTGCCAGCAGCTTAAATCGGAACACCGGGGAGCTGTTTTTT,CASSLNRNTGELFF
13,-,-,TRBV18,TRBJ2-7,TGTGCCAGCTCACCACCGGCATCAGGCGAGCAGTACTTC,CASSPPASGEQYF
12,-,few,TRBV5-1,TRBJ1-1,TGCGCCAGCAGCAGCAGGGGTGCTGAAGCTTTCTTT,CASSSRGAEAFF
13,TRBD1,many,TRBV29-1,TRBJ1-1,TGCAGCGTTACACAGGGGGGGCACACTGAAGCTTTCTTT,CSVTQGGHTEAFF
15,-,-,TRBV10-1,TRBJ1-3,TGCGCCAGCACTAATACAGACCTCTCTGGAAACACCATATATTTT,CASTNTDLSGNTIYF
14,TRBD1,-,TRBV25-1,TRBJ2-1,TGTGCCAGCAGGGACAGGGGGGCCTACAATGAGCAGTTCTTC,CASRDRGAYNEQFF
15,TRBD2,few,TRBV7-3,TRBJ2-5,TGTGCCAGCAGCTTGGGGGGGTCCCTGGGGGAGACCCAGTACTTC,CASSLGGSLGETQYF
16,TRBD2,few,TRBV5-4,TRBJ2-1,TGTGCCAGCAGCTTAGATAGCGGGGCTTCCTACAATGAGCAGTTCTTC,CASSLDSGASYNEQFF
14,TRBD2,-,TRBV9,TRBJ2-1,TGTGCCAGCAGCGGTAGCGGGAGGCACAATGAGCAGTTCTTC,CASSGSGRHNEQFF
13,-,-,TRBV7-2,TRBJ2-2,TGTGCCAGCAGTCTAGACCACACCGGGGAGCTGTTTTTT,CASSLDHTGELFF
14,-,few,TRBV5-4,TRBJ1-3,TGTGCCAGCAGCTCGACAGATTCTGGAAACACCATATATTTT,CASSSTDSGNTIYF
15,TRBD2,-,TRBV7-9,TRBJ2-7,TGTGCCAGCAGCCCGACCCTAGCGGGAGGCTACGAGCAGTACTTC,CASSPTLAGGYEQYF
14,TRBD2,many,TRBV7-8,TRBJ2-7,TGTGCCAGCAGTTCCCCGGGAGGGACCTACGAGCAGTACTTC,CASSSPGGTYEQYF
17,TRBD1,few,TRBV28,TRBJ1-1,TGTGCCAGCAGTTTTAGGGACAGGGGGCAAGGGAACACTGAAGCTTTCTTT,CASSFRDRGQGNTEAFF
16,TRBD1,-,TRBV27,TRBJ1-5,TGTGCCAGCAGTTCCCGGACAGGGAATGGCAATCAGCCCCAGCATTTT,CASSSRTGNGNQPQHF
13,-,once,TRBV11-2,TRBJ2-5,TGTGCCAGCAGCTTTACATCGGGAGAGACCCAGTACTTC,CASSFTSGETQYF
14,TRBD1,-,TRBV4-1,TRBJ1-2,TGCGCCAGCAGACAAGGACAGGGTTGGCATGGCTACACCTTC,CASRQGQGWHGYTF
15,-,-,TRBV27,TRBJ1-1,TGTGCCAGCAGTTTGGGGCAGGACATTCGAACTGAAGCTTTCTTT,CASSLGQDIRTEAFF
15,-,few,TRBV28,TRBJ1-2,TGTGCCAGCAGACCCCGCGGGGCAGGCCACTATGGCTACACCTTC,CASRPRGAGHYGYTF
13,-,-,TRBV6-5,TRBJ2-7,TGTGCCAGCACCCAACGGGGTGCCTACGAGCAGTACTTC,CASTQRGAYEQYF
14,TRBD1,-,TRBV19,TRBJ1-3,TGTGCCAGTAGCGGGACAGGGTCTGGAAACACCATATATTTT,CASSGTGSGNTIYF
18,-,few,TRBV27,TRBJ2-2,TGTGCCAGCAGTCTAAATCCGACAGGGGAGGGGGTACCCGGGGAGCTGTTTTTT,CASSLNPTGEGVPGELFF
13,TRBD1,many,TRBV6-1,TRBJ1-2,TGTGCCAGCAGCCCGGACAGGGATGATGGCTACACCTTC,CASSPDRDDGYTF
16,TRBD1,few,TRBV14,TRBJ2-7,TGTGCCAGCAGCCAGTTACCGGGACAGGGGTCGTACGAGCAGTACTTC,CASSQLPGQGSYEQYF
16,TRBD2,-,TRBV5-6,TRBJ2-2,TGTGCCAGCAGCTGGGATGGGACTAGTCTAGCCGGGGAGCTGTTTTTT,CASSWDGTSLAGELFF
13,-,few,TRBV7-9,TRBJ1-1,TGTTGGGGGGGAGAACCCCAGAAAACTGAAGCTTTCTTT,CWGGEPQKTEAFF
16,-,few,TRBV30,TRBJ1-5,TGTGCCTGGAGTGTACTAGGATTCGGAGGCAATCAGCCCCAGCATTTT,CAWSVLGFGGNQPQHF
15,TRBD2,few,TRBV13,TRBJ2-7,TGTGCCAGCAGCTCCGGACTAGCAGGGACCTACGAGCAGTACTTC,CASSSGLAGTYEQYF
15,TRBD2,-,TRBV29-1,TRBJ2-3,TGCAGCCACGGGGTAGCGGGGTTTCCCACAGATACGCAGTATTTT,CSHGVAGFPTDTQYF
15,TRBD1,few,TRBV7-9,TRBJ2-2,TGTGCCAGCAGGAGGCTAACAGGGGACACCGGGGAGCTGTTTTTT,CASRRLTGDTGELFF
17,-,-,TRBV6-1,TRBJ2-7,TGTGCCAGCAGTGATTTTGAAGGAGCCGGAAGAGTATCCGAGCAGTACTTC,CASSDFEGAGRVSEQYF
12,-,-,TRBV5-1,TRBJ1-1,TGCGCCAGCAGGGGGGGAGATACTGAAGCTTTCTTT,CASRGGDTEAFF
16,TRBD1,few,TRBV15,TRBJ2-1,TGTGCCACCAGCATTGATACAGGGGATAGGTACAATGAGCAGTTCTTC,CATSIDTGDRYNEQFF
14,-,few,TRBV30,TRBJ2-5,TGTGCCTGGAGTCTCACCCGGTCCCAAGAGACCCAGTACTTC,CAWSLTRSQETQYF
15,TRBD1,few,TRBV7-7,TRBJ2-5,TGTGCTAGCAGCCAGGATGGCAGGGGGCAAGAGACCCAGTACTTC,CASSQDGRGQETQYF
17,TRBD1,-,TRBV5-1,TRBJ2-7,TGCGCCAGCAGCTTCGAGCGAGGGACAGCGGCGGACTACGAGCAGTACTTC,CASSFERGTAADYEQYF
14,-,-,TRBV7-9,TRBJ1-5,TGTGCCAGCAGACCGGGGGGCGCAGGGCAGCCCCAGCATTTT,CASRPGGAGQPQHF
14,TRBD1,-,TRBV5-6,TRBJ2-7,TGTGCCAGCAGCTTCGGGACAGGGGCCCACGAGCAGTACTTC,CASSFGTGAHEQYF
12,TRBD1,few,TRBV5-1,TRBJ2-1,TGCGCCAGCAGCCTGGGACAGAATGAGCAGTTCTTC,CASSLGQNEQFF
11,TRBD2,few,TRBV20-1,TRBJ2-7,TGCAGTGCTGCTCGGGGGGACGAGCAGTACTTC,CSAARGDEQYF
14,-,-,TRBV5-5,TRBJ2-5,TGTGCCAGCAGCCCGGAGCAGGGGGGAGAGACCCAGTACTTC,CASSPEQGGETQYF
12,-,-,TRBV7-8,TRBJ1-1,TGTGCCAGCCTAGAATTGGGCACTGAAGCTTTCTTT,CASLELGTEAFF
16,-,few,TRBV28,TRBJ2-1,TGTGCCAGCAGTTCGTCGGGACATACATCCTACAATGAGCAGTTCTTC,CASSSSGHTSYNEQFF
16,-,-,TRBV27,TRBJ2-3,TGTGCCAGTAAGGATTTGGCGGGAACTAGCACAGATACGCAGTATTTT,CASKDLAGTSTDTQYF
16,TRBD1,few,TRBV27,TRBJ1-5,TGTGCCAGCAGCGACCAGGGGGTCTATAGCAATCAGCCCCAGCATTTT,CASSDQGVYSNQPQHF
13,-,few,TRBV29-1,TRBJ1-5,TGCAGCGTTGTGCTAGAGGGCAATCAGCCCCAGCATTTT,CSVVLEGNQPQHF
15,TRBD1,-,TRBV28,TRBJ2-1,TGTGCCAGCAGTTATTACAGGGGTCCCTACAATGAGCAGTTCTTC,CASSYYRGPYNEQFF
15,TRBD1,few,TRBV9,TRBJ2-5,TGTGCCAGCAGCGGGGGACAGAATTTCCAAGAGACCCAGTACTTC,CASSGGQNFQETQYF